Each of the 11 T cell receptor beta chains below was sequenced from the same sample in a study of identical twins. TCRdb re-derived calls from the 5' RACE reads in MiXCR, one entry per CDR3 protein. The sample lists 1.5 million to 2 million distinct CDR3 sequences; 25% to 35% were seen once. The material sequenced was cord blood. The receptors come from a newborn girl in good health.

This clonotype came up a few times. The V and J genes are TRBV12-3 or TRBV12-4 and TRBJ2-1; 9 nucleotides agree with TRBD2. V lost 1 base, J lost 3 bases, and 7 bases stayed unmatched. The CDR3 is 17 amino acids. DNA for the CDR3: TGTGCCAGCAGTTTAGAAACAACTAGCGGGTTCTACAATGAGCAGTTCTTC. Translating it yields CASSLETTSGFYNEQFF.

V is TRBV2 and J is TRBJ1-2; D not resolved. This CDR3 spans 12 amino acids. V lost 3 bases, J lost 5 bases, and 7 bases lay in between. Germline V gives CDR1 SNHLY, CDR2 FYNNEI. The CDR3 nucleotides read TGTGCCAGCAGTGAGCATGTATATGGCTACACCTTC. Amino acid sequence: CASSEHVYGYTF.

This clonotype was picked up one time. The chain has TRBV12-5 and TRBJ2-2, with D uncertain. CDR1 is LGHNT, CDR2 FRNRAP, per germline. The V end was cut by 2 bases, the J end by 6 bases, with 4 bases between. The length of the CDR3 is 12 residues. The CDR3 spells CASGLPPGELFF. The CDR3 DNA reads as TGTGCTAGTGGTTTGCCCCCCGGGGAGCTGTTTTTT. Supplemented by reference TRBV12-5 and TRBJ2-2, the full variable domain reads DARVTQTPRHKVTEMGQEVTMRCQPILGHNTVFWYRQTMMQGLELLAYFRNRAPLDDSGMPKDRFSAEMPDATLATLKIQPSEPRDSAVYFCASGLPPGELFFGEGSRLTVL.

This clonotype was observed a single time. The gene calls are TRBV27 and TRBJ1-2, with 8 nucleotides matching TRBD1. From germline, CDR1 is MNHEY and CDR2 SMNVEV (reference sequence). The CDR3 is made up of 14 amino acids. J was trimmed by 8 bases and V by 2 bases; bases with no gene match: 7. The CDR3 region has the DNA TGTGCCAGCAGTTTACGGGGACAGGTGGGAGGCTACACCTTC. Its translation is CASSLRGQVGGYTF.

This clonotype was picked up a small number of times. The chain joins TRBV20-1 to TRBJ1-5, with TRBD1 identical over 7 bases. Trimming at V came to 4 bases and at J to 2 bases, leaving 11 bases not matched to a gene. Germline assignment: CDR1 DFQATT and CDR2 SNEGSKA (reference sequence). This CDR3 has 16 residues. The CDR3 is CSATRNRGRGNQPQHF. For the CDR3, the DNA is TGCAGTGCTACCCGGAACAGGGGACGGGGCAATCAGCCCCAGCATTTT.

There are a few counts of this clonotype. CDR3: CASSLAQGTSGRADTQYF. CDR3 nucleotides: TGTGCCAGCAGCTTAGCCCAGGGGACTAGCGGGAGGGCGGATACGCAGTATTTT. The gene calls are TRBV7-2 and TRBJ2-3, with 16 bases that match TRBD2. Per germline, CDR1 SGHTA and CDR2 FQGNSA. This CDR3 is 18 amino acids long. Germline trimming cut 0 bases from V and 6 bases from J; bases unmatched to any gene: 6.

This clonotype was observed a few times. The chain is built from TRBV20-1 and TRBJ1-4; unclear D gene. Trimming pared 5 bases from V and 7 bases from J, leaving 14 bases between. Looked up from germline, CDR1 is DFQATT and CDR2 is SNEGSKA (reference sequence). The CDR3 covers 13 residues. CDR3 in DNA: TGCAGTGCTCGGAACCCCGGGAGTGAAAAACTGTTTTTT. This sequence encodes CSARNPGSEKLFF.

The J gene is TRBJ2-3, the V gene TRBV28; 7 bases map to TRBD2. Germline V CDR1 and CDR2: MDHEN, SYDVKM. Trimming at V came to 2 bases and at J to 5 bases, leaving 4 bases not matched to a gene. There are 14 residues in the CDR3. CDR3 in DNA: TGTGCCAGCAGTTTAGCGGGAGTGAGAGATACGCAGTATTTT. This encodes CASSLAGVRDTQYF.

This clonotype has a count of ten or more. This CDR3 reads CASSQDQGIYEQYF. In DNA, the CDR3 is TGTGCCAGCAGCCAAGATCAAGGGATTTACGAGCAGTACTTC. V is TRBV4-2 and J is TRBJ2-7, with D unresolved. Trimming pared 0 bases from V and 4 bases from J, leaving 10 bases between. The CDR3 loop spans 14 amino acids. Germline CDR1 and CDR2: LGHNA and YNFKEQ.

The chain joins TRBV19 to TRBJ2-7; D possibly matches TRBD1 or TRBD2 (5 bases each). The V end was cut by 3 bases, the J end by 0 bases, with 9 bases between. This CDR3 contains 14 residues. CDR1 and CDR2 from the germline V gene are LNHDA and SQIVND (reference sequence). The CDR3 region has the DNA TGTGCCAGTAGTATCAGGGAGAGCTCCTACGAGCAGTACTTC. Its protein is CASSIRESSYEQYF.

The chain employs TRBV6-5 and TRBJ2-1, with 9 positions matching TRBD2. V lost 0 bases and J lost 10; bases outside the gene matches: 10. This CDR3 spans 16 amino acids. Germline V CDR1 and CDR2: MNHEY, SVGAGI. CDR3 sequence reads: CASSYSRGGRAYEQFF. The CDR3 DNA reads TGTGCCAGCAGTTACTCGAGAGGCGGGAGGGCCTACGAGCAGTTCTTC.